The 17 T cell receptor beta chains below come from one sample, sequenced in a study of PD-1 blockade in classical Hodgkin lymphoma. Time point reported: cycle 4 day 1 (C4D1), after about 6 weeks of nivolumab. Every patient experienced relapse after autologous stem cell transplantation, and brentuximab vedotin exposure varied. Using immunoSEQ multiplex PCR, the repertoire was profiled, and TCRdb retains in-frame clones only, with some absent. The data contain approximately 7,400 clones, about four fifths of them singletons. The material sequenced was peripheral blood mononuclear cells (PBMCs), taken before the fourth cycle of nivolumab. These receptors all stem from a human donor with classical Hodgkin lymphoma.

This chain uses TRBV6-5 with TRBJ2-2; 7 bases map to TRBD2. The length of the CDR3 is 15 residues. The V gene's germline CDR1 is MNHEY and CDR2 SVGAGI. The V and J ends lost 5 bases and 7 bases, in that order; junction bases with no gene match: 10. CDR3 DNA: TGTGCCAGCAGTGTTGAGGGAGGGTATATCGGGGAGCTGTTTTTT. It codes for CASSVEGGYIGELFF.

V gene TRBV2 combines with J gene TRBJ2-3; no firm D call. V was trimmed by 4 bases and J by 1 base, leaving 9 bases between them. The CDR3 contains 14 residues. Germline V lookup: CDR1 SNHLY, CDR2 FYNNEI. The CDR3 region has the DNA TGTGCCAGCAGTGCAGGAATACGCACAGATACGCAGTATTTT. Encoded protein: CASSAGIRTDTQYF.

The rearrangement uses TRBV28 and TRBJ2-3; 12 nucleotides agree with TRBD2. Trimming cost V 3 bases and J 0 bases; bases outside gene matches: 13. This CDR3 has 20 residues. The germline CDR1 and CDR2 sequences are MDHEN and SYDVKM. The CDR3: CASSLSLPASGRASTDTQYF. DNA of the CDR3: TGTGCCAGCAGTTTGTCCCTTCCGGCTAGCGGGAGGGCGAGCACAGATACGCAGTATTTT.

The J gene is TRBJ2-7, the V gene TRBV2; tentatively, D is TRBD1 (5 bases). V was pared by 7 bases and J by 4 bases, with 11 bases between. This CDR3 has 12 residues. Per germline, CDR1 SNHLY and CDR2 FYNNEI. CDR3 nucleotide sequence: TGTGCCAGCACCCCCCAGGGATACGAGCAGTACTTC. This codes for CASTPQGYEQYF.

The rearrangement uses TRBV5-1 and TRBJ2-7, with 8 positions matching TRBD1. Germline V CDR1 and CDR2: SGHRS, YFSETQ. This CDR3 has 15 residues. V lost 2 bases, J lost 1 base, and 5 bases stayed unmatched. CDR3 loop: CASSLQGGASYEQYF. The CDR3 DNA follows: TGCGCCAGCAGCTTACAGGGGGGAGCTTCCTACGAGCAGTACTTC.

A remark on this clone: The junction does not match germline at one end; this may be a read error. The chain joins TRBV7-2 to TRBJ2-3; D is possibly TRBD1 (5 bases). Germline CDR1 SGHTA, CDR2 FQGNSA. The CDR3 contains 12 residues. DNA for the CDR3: TGTGCCAGCAGCTTAGATATAAGGGGATTGAATTTT. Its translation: CASSLDIRGLNF.

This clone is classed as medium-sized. The CDR3, as DNA: TGTGCCAGCAGCTCCGGACAGGGCCAAGAGACCCAGTACTTC. Amino acids: CASSSGQGQETQYF. The rearrangement links TRBV13 to TRBJ2-5; 8 bases match TRBD1. Germline CDR1 and CDR2: PRHDT and FYEKMQ (reference sequence). The CDR3 runs to 14 residues. V trimming: 4 bases; J trimming: 1 base; junction bases outside the gene matches: 2.

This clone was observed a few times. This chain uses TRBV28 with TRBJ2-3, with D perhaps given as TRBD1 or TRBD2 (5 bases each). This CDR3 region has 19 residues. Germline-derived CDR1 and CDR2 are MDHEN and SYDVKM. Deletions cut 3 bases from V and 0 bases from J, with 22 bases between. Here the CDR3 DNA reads TGTGCCAGCAGTTTCCCCCCATCGGGACGCATTACTAGCACAGATACGCAGTATTTT. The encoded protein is CASSFPPSGRITSTDTQYF.

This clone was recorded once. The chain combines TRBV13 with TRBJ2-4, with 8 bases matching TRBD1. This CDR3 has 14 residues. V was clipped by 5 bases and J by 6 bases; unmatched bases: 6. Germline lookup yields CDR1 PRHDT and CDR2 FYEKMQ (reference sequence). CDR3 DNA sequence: TGTGCCAGCAGCCCACGGACAGGGTCAAACATTCAGTACTTC. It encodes CASSPRTGSNIQYF.

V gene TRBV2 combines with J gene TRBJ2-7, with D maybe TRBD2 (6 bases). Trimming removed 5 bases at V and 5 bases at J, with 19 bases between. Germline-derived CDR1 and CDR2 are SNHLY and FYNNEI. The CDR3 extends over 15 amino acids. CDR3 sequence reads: CASSSNGGSLNEQYF. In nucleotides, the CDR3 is TGTGCCAGCAGTTCAAACGGAGGGAGTCTTAACGAGCAGTACTTC.

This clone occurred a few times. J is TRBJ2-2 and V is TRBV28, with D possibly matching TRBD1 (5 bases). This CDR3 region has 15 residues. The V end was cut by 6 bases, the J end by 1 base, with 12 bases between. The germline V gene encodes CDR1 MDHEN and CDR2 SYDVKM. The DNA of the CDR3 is TGTGCCAGCAGACCGACAGATCAGAACACCGGGGAGCTGTTTTTT. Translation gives CASRPTDQNTGELFF.

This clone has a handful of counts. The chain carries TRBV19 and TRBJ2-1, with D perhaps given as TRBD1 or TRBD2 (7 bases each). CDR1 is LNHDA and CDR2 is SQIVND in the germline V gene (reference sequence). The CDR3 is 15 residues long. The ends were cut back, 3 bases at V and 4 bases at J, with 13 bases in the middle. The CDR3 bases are TGTGCCAGTAGTATGGGAGGGGGCGCATACAATGAGCAGTTCTTC. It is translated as CASSMGGGAYNEQFF.

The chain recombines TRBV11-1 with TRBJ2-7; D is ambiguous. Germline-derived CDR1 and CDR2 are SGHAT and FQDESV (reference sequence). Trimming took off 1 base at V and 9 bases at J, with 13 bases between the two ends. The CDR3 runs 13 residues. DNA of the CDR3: TGTGCCAGCAGCTTAGATGGCGCCCCCCGGCAGTACTTC. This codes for CASSLDGAPRQYF.

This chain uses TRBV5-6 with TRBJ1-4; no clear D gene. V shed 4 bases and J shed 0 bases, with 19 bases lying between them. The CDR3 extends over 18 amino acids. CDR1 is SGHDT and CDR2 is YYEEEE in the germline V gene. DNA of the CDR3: TGTGCCAGCAGCCTGTTCCGTTATGACACTGCAACTAATGAAAAACTGTTTTTT. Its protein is CASSLFRYDTATNEKLFF. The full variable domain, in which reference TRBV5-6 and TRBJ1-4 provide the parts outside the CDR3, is DAGVTQSPTHLIKTRGQQVTLRCSPKSGHDTVSWYQQALGQGPQFIFQYYEEEERQRGNFPDRFSGHQFPNYSSELNVNALLLGDSALYLCASSLFRYDTATNEKLFFGSGTQLSVL.

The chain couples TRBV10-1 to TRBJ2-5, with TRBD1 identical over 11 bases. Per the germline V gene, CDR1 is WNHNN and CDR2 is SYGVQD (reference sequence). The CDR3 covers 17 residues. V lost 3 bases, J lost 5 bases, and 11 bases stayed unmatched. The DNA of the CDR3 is TGCGCCAGCAGTGACCAATTTCAGGACAGGGGGCACGAGACCCAGTACTTC. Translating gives CASSDQFQDRGHETQYF.

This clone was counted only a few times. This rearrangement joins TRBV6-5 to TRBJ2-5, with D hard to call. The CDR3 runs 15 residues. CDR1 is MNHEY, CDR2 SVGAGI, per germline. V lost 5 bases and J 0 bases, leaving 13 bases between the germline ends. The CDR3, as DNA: TGTGCCAGCAGTCCCCTCAACAGAAACCAAGAGACCCAGTACTTC. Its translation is CASSPLNRNQETQYF.

The CDR3 region has the DNA TGTGCCAGCAGTTACGGGCAGACTCAAAACAATGAGCAGTTCTTC. Translation gives CASSYGQTQNNEQFF. The rearrangement uses TRBV6-5 and TRBJ2-1; no clear D gene. CDR3 length equals 15 residues. Germline CDR1 reads MNHEY; CDR2 reads SVGAGI. The V and J ends lost 2 bases and 5 bases respectively, with 13 bases between them.